A single sample is the source of the 5 T cell receptor beta chains below, sequenced in a study of post-analysis software for immune sequencing data. No antigen has been identified for these receptors. The study's findings and limits: Roughly five TRBV segments appeared more often in patients than in controls, and TRBV5-6, TRBV5-1 and TRBV20-1 were among these.

Incorporated into the TCR beta cDNA libraries were unique molecular identifiers, which served to reduce PCR and sequencing biases. TCRdb reprocessed the PCR reads with MiXCR, giving one entry per CDR3 protein. The table shows fewer than 850,000 distinct CDR3 sequences, with under 60% occurring only once. The specimen sequenced was blood. These receptors all come from a girl aged 5-17 years with multiple sclerosis.

The V call is TRBV12-3 or TRBV12-4, the J call TRBJ1-5, with 7 bases fitting TRBD1. With V trimmed by 5 bases and J by 6 bases, 16 bases remained unmatched. CDR3 length: 17 amino acids. In nucleotides, the CDR3 is TGTGCCAGCAGTCTCAACAGGGGTTCGGGTTTGAGTCAGCCCCAGCATTTT. Translated: CASSLNRGSGLSQPQHF.

This clonotype is a singleton in its sample. One junction end does not reproduce the germline sequence, and a read error may be involved. This chain joins TRBV20-1 and TRBJ2-2; 7 bases line up with TRBD2. The V gene's germline CDR1 is DFQATT and CDR2 SNEGSKA (reference sequence). The CDR3 totals 14 residues. The CDR3 is CSARPGHDSGERFF. In DNA, the CDR3 is TGCAGTGCTAGACCGGGCCATGACAGCGGGGAGCGGTTTTTT.

This clonotype occurred a few times. The rearrangement joins TRBV4-1 to TRBJ2-5; 9 nucleotides match TRBD1. The V and J ends lost 6 bases and 3 bases, in that order; junction bases with no gene match: 5. Germline CDR1 MGHRA, CDR2 YSYEKL. The CDR3 consists of 14 residues. CDR3 sequence: CASSPGDREETQYF. DNA for the CDR3: TGCGCCAGCAGTCCAGGGGACAGGGAAGAGACCCAGTACTTC.

This clonotype was detected only a few times. The CDR3 nucleotides read TGTGCCAGCAGTTTCGGGACAGCCTCTGGTGAGCAGTACTTC. The encoded protein is CASSFGTASGEQYF. The chain joins TRBV12-3 or TRBV12-4 to TRBJ2-7; TRBD1 aligns across 7 bases. This CDR3 spans 14 amino acids. The V gene end was trimmed by 3 bases and the J gene end by 7 bases; junction bases not matched to a gene: 9.

The CDR3 is CASRPGWGSSYEQYF. The CDR3 nucleotides read TGTGCCAGCAGACCAGGGTGGGGCAGCTCCTACGAGCAGTACTTC. The V gene is TRBV28, the J gene TRBJ2-7; TRBD1 might be the D (5 bases). CDR1 MDHEN and CDR2 SYDVKM come from the germline V gene. This CDR3 contains 15 residues. V was trimmed by 6 bases and J by 0 bases, leaving 15 bases between them.